The 9 T cell receptor beta chains given below trace back to one sample, sequenced in a study of type 1 regulatory T cells. TCRdb re-derived calls from the reads in MiXCR, one entry per CDR3 protein. This sample has 15,000 to 20,000 distinct CDR3 sequences, with 9.5% to 13% found just once. The sequenced sample was CD4+ T cells, either the whole sample or a sorted fraction (not recorded which). These receptors were collected from a human donor in good health.

As to this clonotype: A read error is possible here, since a much larger clone lies one base away. V and J are TRBV29-1 and TRBJ2-7; D uncertain. CDR1 and CDR2 from the germline V gene are SQVTM and ANQGSEA. The CDR3 consists of 11 residues. The CDR3 bases are TGCAACGTCTCGGTAGGATACGAGCAGTACTTC. Amino acids: CNVSVGYEQYF.

This clonotype is medium-sized (0.01 to 0.1%) within its sample. The genes are TRBV2 and TRBJ2-1; 7 bases align to TRBD2. Germline trimming cut 3 bases from V and 5 bases from J; bases unmatched to any gene: 4. This CDR3 has 14 residues. Germline CDR1 SNHLY, CDR2 FYNNEI. CDR3 amino acids: CASSERLADNEQFF. The CDR3 nucleotides read TGTGCCAGCAGTGAGCGGCTAGCGGACAATGAGCAGTTCTTC.

This clonotype was seen at least ten times. The chain recombines TRBV20-1 with TRBJ2-1, with 9 positions matching TRBD2. The CDR3 contains 15 residues. CDR1 is DFQATT, CDR2 SNEGSKA, per germline (reference sequence). The trim removed 6 bases at V and 0 bases at J, leaving 6 bases unmatched. As DNA, the CDR3 is TGCAGTGCCCCCCTAGCGGGGAGCTCCTACAATGAGCAGTTCTTC. It encodes CSAPLAGSSYNEQFF.

There are a few counts of this clonotype. CDR3 region: CASSPQGISYEQYF. The CDR3 DNA reads TGTGCCAGCAGCCCACAGGGAATCTCCTACGAGCAGTACTTC. The rearrangement joins TRBV7-6 to TRBJ2-7; a weak D match, TRBD1 (6 bases). The CDR3 loop spans 14 amino acids. Trimming stripped 5 bases from V and 0 bases from J, with 11 bases between. Germline V gene sequence: CDR1 SGHVS, CDR2 FNYEAQ.

This clonotype appeared a few times. V usage is TRBV27 and J usage is TRBJ2-2; unclear D gene. Germline CDR1 is MNHEY and CDR2 is SMNVEV (reference sequence). With 2 bases removed from V and 0 bases from J, the gap between germline ends came to 4 bases. The CDR3 runs to 14 residues. CDR3 residues: CASSLIPNTGELFF. Written as DNA, the CDR3 is TGTGCCAGCAGTTTAATTCCGAACACCGGGGAGCTGTTTTTT.

This clonotype was picked up a small number of times. This rearrangement joins TRBV12-3 or TRBV12-4 to TRBJ1-1; D unresolved. V was pared by 2 bases and J by 1 base, with 8 bases between. This CDR3 has 14 amino acids. The chain's CDR3 is CASSLRHRNTEAFF. Written as DNA, the CDR3 is TGTGCCAGCAGTTTAAGGCACAGGAACACTGAAGCTTTCTTT.

Ten or more counts support this clonotype. The chain combines TRBV18 with TRBJ1-2; TRBD1 matches at 7 bases. The CDR3 has 18 amino acids. J was trimmed by 8 bases and V by 3 bases; bases with no gene match: 21. CDR1 and CDR2 from the germline V gene are KGHSH and LQKENI. The CDR3 DNA is TGTGCCAGCTCACCGACCAAAAACGACAGGGACGTCTCGGGCGGCTACACCTTC. It is translated as CASSPTKNDRDVSGGYTF.

The chain joins TRBV20-1 to TRBJ2-1, with TRBD2 as a possible D gene (6 bases). CDR1 is DFQATT and CDR2 is SNEGSKA in the germline V gene (reference sequence). With 8 bases removed from V and 4 bases from J, the gap between germline ends came to 18 bases. This CDR3 spans 14 amino acids. In nucleotides, the CDR3 is TGCAGTCCGGGTGGGAGGTCGGGGTACAATGAGCAGTTCTTC. This sequence encodes CSPGGRSGYNEQFF.

Ten or more counts support this clonotype. The chain links TRBV29-1 to TRBJ2-1; 10 bases are shared with TRBD2. CDR3 size: 12 residues. The germline gives CDR1 SQVTM, CDR2 ANQGSEA. V shed 3 bases and J 14 bases; nucleotides not matched to a gene: 7. CDR3 DNA: TGCAGCGTTGAGGCTAGCGGGAGTCCGGAGTTCTTC. Translation: CSVEASGSPEFF.